The rows below give T cell receptor beta chains drawn from one sample of a study of T cell responses to AZD1222 COVID-19 vaccine. Profiling relied on immunoSEQ multiplex PCR, and the TCRdb table lists in-frame clones only, not all of them. This sample carries some 120,000 clones, about 88% of them seen once, and the ten largest clones take approximately 10%. Here the sequenced sample was peripheral blood, taken on day 0 of AZD1222 vaccination. These receptors all come from an adult in good health. Each CDR3 is given with its conserved first and last residue. D genes are given only for firm matches. Some rows have no size entry. The others give once, few or many, or a class for an expanded clone.

v_call,d_call,clone_size,j_call,cdr3_nt,cdr3_aa
TRBV24-1,TRBD1,.,TRBJ2-2,TGTGCCACCAGTGATTCTACAGGGGTTTACACCGGGGAGCTGTTTTTT,CATSDSTGVYTGELFF
TRBV2,TRBD1,once,TRBJ1-2,TGTGCCAGCCGACAGGGGCCTAACTATGGCTACACCTTC,CASRQGPNYGYTF
TRBV7-9,TRBD2,.,TRBJ2-1,TGTGCCAGCAGCTCGCTCGGACTAGCGGGAGAGGAGGCGTTCTTC,CASSSLGLAGEEAFF
TRBV10-1,.,.,TRBJ1-1,TGCGCCAGCAGTGAGTCCAGGGGTATAACTGAAGCTTTCTTT,CASSESRGITEAFF
TRBV28,.,.,TRBJ1-5,TGTGCCAGCAGTTTAGGTAGGAGGGATCAGCCCCAGCATTTT,CASSLGRRDQPQHF
TRBV11-3,TRBD2,.,TRBJ2-7,TGTGCCAGCGGTCCCCTGGCGGGAGGTTTCTCCTACGAGCAGTACTTC,CASGPLAGGFSYEQYF
TRBV7-3,.,few,TRBJ1-6,TGTGCCAGCAGCCGAACCTCAGGGAGCTCCTATAATTCACCCCTCCACTTT,CASSRTSGSSYNSPLHF
TRBV28,TRBD1,.,TRBJ2-4,TGTGCCAGCAGGGGACAGGGGAACATTCAGTACTTC,CASRGQGNIQYF
TRBV11-2,.,.,TRBJ2-1,TGTGCCAGCAGCTTAGAGGGGGACGGGACGAATGAGCAGTTCTTC,CASSLEGDGTNEQFF
TRBV5-4,TRBD2,.,TRBJ2-7,TGTGCCAGCAGCTTGGCTAGCGGGGGGCCCTACGAGCAGTACTTC,CASSLASGGPYEQYF
TRBV3-1/TRBV3-2,TRBD2,.,TRBJ2-5,TGTGCCAGCAGCCAGGCGGGGGGGGCCCGGGAGACCCAGTACTTC,CASSQAGGARETQYF
TRBV5-5,.,.,TRBJ2-7,TGTGCCAGCAGCTTGGCCAGGGAGAAGATCTACGAGCAGTACTTC,CASSLAREKIYEQYF
TRBV28,.,.,TRBJ2-6,TGTGCCAGCCAAAATATCAGGGAGAGGATCTCTGGGGCCAACGTCCTGACTTTC,CASQNIRERISGANVLTF
TRBV11-1,TRBD2,.,TRBJ2-7,TGTGCCAGCAGCTTATTCTCTAGCGGGATCGACGAGCAGTACTTC,CASSLFSSGIDEQYF
TRBV14,.,.,TRBJ2-1,TGTGCCAGCAGCCGAGACGGAGACTTCTACAATGAGCAGTTCTTC,CASSRDGDFYNEQFF
TRBV4-3,.,few,TRBJ1-3,TGCGCCAGCAGCCAAGATCGAGGATCTGGAAACACCATATATTTT,CASSQDRGSGNTIYF
TRBV4-2,.,.,TRBJ2-1,TGTGCCAGCAGCCAAGATCCCAGATCCTACAATGAGCAGTTCTTC,CASSQDPRSYNEQFF
TRBV5-1,.,.,TRBJ2-7,TGCGCCAGCAGATACGGAATCGAGCAGTACTTC,CASRYGIEQYF
TRBV4-3,.,few,TRBJ2-1,TGCGCCAGCAGCCAAGATTGGTACCCACCCTACAATGAGCAGTTCTTC,CASSQDWYPPYNEQFF
TRBV4-2,TRBD1,.,TRBJ2-7,TGTGCCAGCAGCCAAGATCCCGGACAGGAAACATACGAGCAGTACTTC,CASSQDPGQETYEQYF
TRBV11-2,.,.,TRBJ2-7,TGTGCCAGCAGCTTACGGATTGAAATACCACGTGAACAGGGCTACGAGCAGTACTTC,CASSLRIEIPREQGYEQYF
TRBV30,TRBD1,.,TRBJ1-1,TGTGCCTGGAATGGGGGACAGGTGAACACTGAAGCTTTCTTT,CAWNGGQVNTEAFF
TRBV6-2/TRBV6-3,TRBD2,.,TRBJ2-7,TGTGCCAGCAGTTATTTTGGCGGGGGGTACGAGCAGTACTTC,CASSYFGGGYEQYF